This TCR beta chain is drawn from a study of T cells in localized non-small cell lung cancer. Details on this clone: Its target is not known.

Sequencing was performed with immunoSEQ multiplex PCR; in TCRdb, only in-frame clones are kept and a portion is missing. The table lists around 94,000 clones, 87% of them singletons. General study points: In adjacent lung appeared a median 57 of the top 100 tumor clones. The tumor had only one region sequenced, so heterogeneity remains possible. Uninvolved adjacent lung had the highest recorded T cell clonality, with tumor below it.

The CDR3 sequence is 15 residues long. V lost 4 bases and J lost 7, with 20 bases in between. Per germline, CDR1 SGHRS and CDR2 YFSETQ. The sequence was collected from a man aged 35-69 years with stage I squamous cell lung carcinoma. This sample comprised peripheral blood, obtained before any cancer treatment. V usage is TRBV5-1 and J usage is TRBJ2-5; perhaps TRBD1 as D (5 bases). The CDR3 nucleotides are TGCGCCAGCAGCCTGGCCGACACTGGGGCCGGGACCCAGTACTTC. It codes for CASSLADTGAGTQYF.